This T cell receptor (beta chain) was identified in a study of CD8 T cells in ankylosing spondylitis. The study, taken as a whole, reports: What seemed typical of ankylosing spondylitis blood was a TCR beta motif built from about eight highly homologous variants.

Trimming removed 8 bases at V and 5 bases at J, with 15 bases between. The CDR3 covers 13 residues. Per germline, CDR1 ENHRY and CDR2 SYGVKD. This clonotype was detected many times. The antigen is unknown. Each CDR3 protein is one row after TCRdb ran MiXCR on the 5' RACE reads. The sample contains under 250,000 distinct CDR3 sequences, about a quarter of which appear only once. V gene TRBV10-3 combines with J gene TRBJ2-5; D is possibly TRBD1 (5 bases). This clonotype originated in a male donor with ankylosing spondylitis or in good health (not recorded which). Sequences were obtained from blood, either unsorted or a sorted T cell fraction (not recorded which). The CDR3 DNA reads as TGTGCCATCTCTGCCAGGGCGGACGAGACCCAGTACTTC. This gives the protein CAISARADETQYF.